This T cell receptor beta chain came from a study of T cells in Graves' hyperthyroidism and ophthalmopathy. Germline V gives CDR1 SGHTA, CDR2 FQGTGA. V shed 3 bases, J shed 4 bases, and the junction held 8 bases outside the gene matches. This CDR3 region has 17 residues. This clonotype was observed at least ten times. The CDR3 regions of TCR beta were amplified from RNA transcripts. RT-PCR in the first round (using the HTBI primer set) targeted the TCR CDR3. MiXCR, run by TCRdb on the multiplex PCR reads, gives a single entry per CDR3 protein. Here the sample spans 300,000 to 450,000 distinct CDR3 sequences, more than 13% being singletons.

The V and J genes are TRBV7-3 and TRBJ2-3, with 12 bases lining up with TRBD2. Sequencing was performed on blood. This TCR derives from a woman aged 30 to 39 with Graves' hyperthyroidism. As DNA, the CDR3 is TGTGCCAGCAGCTTCCTAGCGGGAGGGCTCAGCGCAGATACGCAGTATTTT. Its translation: CASSFLAGGLSADTQYF.